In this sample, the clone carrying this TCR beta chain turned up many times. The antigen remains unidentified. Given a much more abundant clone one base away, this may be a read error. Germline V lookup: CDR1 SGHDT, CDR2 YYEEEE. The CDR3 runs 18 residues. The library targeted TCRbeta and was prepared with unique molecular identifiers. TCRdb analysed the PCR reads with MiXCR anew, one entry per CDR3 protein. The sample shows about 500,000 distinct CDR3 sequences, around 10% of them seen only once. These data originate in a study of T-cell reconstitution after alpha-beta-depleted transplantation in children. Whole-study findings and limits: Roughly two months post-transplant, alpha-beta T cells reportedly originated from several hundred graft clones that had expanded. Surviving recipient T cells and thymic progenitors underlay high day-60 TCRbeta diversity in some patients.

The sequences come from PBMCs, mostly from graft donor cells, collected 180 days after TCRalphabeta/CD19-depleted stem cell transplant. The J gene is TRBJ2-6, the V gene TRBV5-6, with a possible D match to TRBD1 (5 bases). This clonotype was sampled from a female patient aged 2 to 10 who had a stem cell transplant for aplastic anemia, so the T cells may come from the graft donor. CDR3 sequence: CASSLNPWRISGANGLTF. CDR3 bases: TGTGCCAGCAGCTTGAATCCCTGGAGAATCTCTGGGGCCAACGGCCTGACTTTC.